This T cell receptor beta chain was sequenced in a study of blood T cell repertoires in COVID-19. TCRdb keeps only in-frame clones here, not all; method: immunoSEQ multiplex PCR. The profile shows under 250,000 clones, about four fifths of them singletons. Germline loops: CDR1 SGHTA, CDR2 FQGTGA. This CDR3 is built from 14 residues. With 1 base removed from V and 8 bases from J, the gap between germline ends came to 9 bases. This clonotype originated in a woman between 40 and 50 years old with COVID-19, enrolled during active disease. This chain joins TRBV7-3 and TRBJ1-6; unclear D gene. Input material: peripheral blood. CDR3 amino acids: CASSLRGMDSPLHF. In nucleotides, the CDR3 is TGTGCCAGCAGCTTAAGAGGGATGGATTCACCCCTCCACTTT.